Shown below are 30 T cell receptor beta chains from a single sample sequenced in a study of T cells in Graves' hyperthyroidism and ophthalmopathy. TCR beta CDR3 regions were amplified from RNA. TCR CDR3 regions were first amplified by RT-PCR with HTBI primers. TCRdb reprocessed the multiplex PCR reads with MiXCR, giving one entry per CDR3 protein. The sample has about 600,000 distinct CDR3 sequences, more than 14% seen once. Sequenced material: blood. Receptors were obtained from a woman aged 45 to 65 with Graves' ophthalmopathy.

This clonotype has at least ten counts. V usage is TRBV9 and J usage is TRBJ2-1, with D hard to call. V was pared by 0 bases and J by 9 bases, with 7 bases between. Germline CDR1 is SGDLS and CDR2 is YYNGEE. This CDR3 region has 12 residues. The CDR3: CASSVDIGEQFF. CDR3 DNA sequence: TGTGCCAGCAGCGTAGATATCGGTGAGCAGTTCTTC.

This clonotype showed up many times. The chain recombines TRBV2 with TRBJ2-1; D is ambiguous. V dropped 6 bases and J dropped 5 bases, with 11 bases sitting between them. The CDR3 loop spans 13 amino acids. Germline CDR1 is SNHLY and CDR2 is FYNNEI. CDR3 sequence reads: CASRPPNNNEQFF. The CDR3 region has the DNA TGTGCCAGCAGGCCGCCAAACAACAATGAGCAGTTCTTC.

This clonotype was seen more than once but under ten times. The chain uses TRBV5-4 and TRBJ2-5, with D possibly called TRBD1 or TRBD2 (5 bases each). The germline V and J ends were trimmed by 7 bases and 1 base, with 14 bases remaining between them. The CDR3 covers 14 residues. Per germline, CDR1 SGHNT and CDR2 YYREEE (reference sequence). The CDR3 here is CASRGVASQETQYF. Written as DNA, the CDR3 is TGTGCCAGCCGAGGGGTAGCTTCCCAAGAGACCCAGTACTTC.

This clonotype was found once. This chain joins TRBV11-2 and TRBJ2-7; 11 bases agree with TRBD2. This CDR3 is built from 16 residues. V trimming: 2 bases; J trimming: 6 bases; junction bases outside the gene matches: 9. The germline CDR1 and CDR2 sequences are SGHAT and FQNNGV. Here the CDR3 reads CASSLNLLAGDSEQYF. CDR3 sequence (DNA): TGTGCCAGCAGCTTAAACTTACTAGCGGGAGATTCCGAGCAGTACTTC.

For this clonotype: Relative to the germline gene, one junction end is altered; a read error may explain this. The chain employs TRBV12-3 or TRBV12-4 and TRBJ1-5, with a weak D call TRBD1 (5 bases). The CDR3 has 13 residues. The CDR3 reads CARSLQENQPQHF. DNA of the CDR3: TGTGCCAGAAGTTTACAGGAGAATCAGCCCCAGCATTTT.

J is TRBJ1-1 and V is TRBV19, with D possibly being TRBD1 (6 bases). V shed 7 bases and J shed 0 bases, with 12 bases lying between them. The length of the CDR3 is 14 residues. Per the germline V gene, CDR1 is LNHDA and CDR2 is SQIVND (reference sequence). CDR3 loop: CASNTGRMNTEAFF. The DNA for the CDR3 is TGTGCCAGTAATACAGGGAGAATGAACACTGAAGCTTTCTTT. The variable domain in full, with the rest retrieved from reference TRBV19 and TRBJ1-1, is DGGITQSPKYLFRKEGQNVTLSCEQNLNHDAMYWYRQDPGQGLRLIYYSQIVNDFQKGDIAEGYSVSREKKESFPLTVTSAQKNPTAFYLCASNTGRMNTEAFFGQGTRLTVV.

This clonotype appeared many times. This sequence joins TRBV24-1 and TRBJ1-2, with D possibly matching TRBD1 (6 bases). V was trimmed by 4 bases and J by 4 bases, leaving 15 bases between them. CDR3 length: 15 amino acids. CDR1 and CDR2 (germline): KGHDR, SFDVKD. The CDR3 coding sequence is TGTGCCACCAGTGACCCCGGGGGGCCAGGCTATGGCTACACCTTC. Translation gives CATSDPGGPGYGYTF.

This chain uses TRBV10-3 with TRBJ1-2; no definite D call. V was clipped by 4 bases and J by 4 bases, with 7 bases between them. Germline lookup yields CDR1 ENHRY and CDR2 SYGVKD. The CDR3 loop spans 12 amino acids. The CDR3 is CAISGPSYGYTF. The CDR3 DNA is TGTGCCATCAGTGGACCGTCCTATGGCTACACCTTC.

The rearrangement joins TRBV6-2 or TRBV6-3 to TRBJ2-1, with a tentative D call TRBD2 (5 bases). Looked up from germline, CDR1 is MNHEY and CDR2 is SVGEGT. Trimming removed 0 bases from V and 8 bases from J, with 5 bases in between. There are 12 residues in the CDR3. CDR3 bases: TGTGCCAGCAGTTACTCGAGGGATGAGCAGTTCTTC. Translating it yields CASSYSRDEQFF.

This clonotype showed up many times. V and J are TRBV11-3 and TRBJ2-5, with TRBD2 identical over 8 bases. V was clipped by 5 bases and J by 2 bases; unmatched bases: 10. The CDR3 totals 16 residues. Per germline, CDR1 SGHNT and CDR2 YENEEA. In nucleotides, the CDR3 is TGTGCCAGCAGCCCCAGCGGGAGAGCGGGGCAAGAGACCCAGTACTTC. Its translation is CASSPSGRAGQETQYF.

This sequence joins TRBV3-1 and TRBJ2-2; the D gene could be TRBD1 or TRBD2 (5 bases each). The CDR3 totals 17 residues. The V gene lost 5 bases and the J gene lost 0 bases, with 16 bases spanning the gap. CDR1 is LGHDT, CDR2 YNNKEL, per germline (reference sequence). The CDR3 region is CASSSRDGRANTGELFF. The CDR3 DNA sequence: TGTGCCAGCAGCTCCCGGGACGGCCGAGCGAACACCGGGGAGCTGTTTTTT. The variable domain in full, with the rest retrieved from reference TRBV3-1 and TRBJ2-2, is DTAVSQTPKYLVTQMGNDKSIKCEQNLGHDTMYWYKQDSKKFLKIMFSYNNKELIINETVPNRFSPKSPDKAHLNLHINSLELGDSAVYFCASSSRDGRANTGELFFGEGSRLTVL.

V gene TRBV19 combines with J gene TRBJ2-3, with 14 bases aligning to TRBD2. V lost 4 bases and J lost 7; bases outside the gene matches: 10. Germline-derived CDR1 and CDR2 are LNHDA and SQIVND (reference sequence). CDR3 length equals 17 residues. The CDR3 DNA is TGTGCCAGTAGTAGGGGAAGGACTAGCGGGAGGACATATACGCAGTATTTT. This gives the protein CASSRGRTSGRTYTQYF. The full variable domain, completed using reference TRBV19 and TRBJ2-3, is DGGITQSPKYLFRKEGQNVTLSCEQNLNHDAMYWYRQDPGQGLRLIYYSQIVNDFQKGDIAEGYSVSREKKESFPLTVTSAQKNPTAFYLCASSRGRTSGRTYTQYFGPGTRLTVL.

This clonotype was counted once. J is TRBJ1-2 and V is TRBV5-4; 7 bases fit TRBD1. The V gene's germline CDR1 is SGHNT and CDR2 YYREEE (reference sequence). The junction had 7 bases not matched to a gene; V was cut back by 6 bases and J by 8 bases. The CDR3 sequence is 12 residues long. CDR3 loop: CASTRDSWGYTF. The DNA for the CDR3 is TGTGCCAGCACCCGGGACAGTTGGGGCTACACCTTC.

This clonotype showed up many times. The chain links TRBV7-9 to TRBJ2-3; 9 nucleotides line up with TRBD2. Germline V lookup: CDR1 SEHNR, CDR2 FQNEAQ (reference sequence). V trimming: 5 bases; J trimming: 0 bases; junction bases outside the gene matches: 6. The CDR3 loop spans 16 amino acids. This CDR3 reads CASSLRTSDSTDTQYF. The DNA of the CDR3 is TGTGCCAGCAGCCTCCGGACTAGCGACAGCACAGATACGCAGTATTTT.

The sample holds a few counts of this clonotype. This sequence joins TRBV3-1 and TRBJ1-6, with 9 bases matching TRBD1. Germline assignment: CDR1 LGHDT and CDR2 YNNKEL (reference sequence). J lost 12 bases, V lost 6 bases, and 6 bases had no gene match. CDR3 size: 13 residues. The CDR3 reads CASSEDRGGPLHF. The CDR3 nucleotides read TGTGCCAGCAGTGAGGACAGGGGCGGACCCCTCCACTTT.

J is TRBJ2-7 and V is TRBV20-1; 7 bases align to TRBD2. Germline V lookup: CDR1 DFQATT, CDR2 SNEGSKA (reference sequence). The CDR3 is made up of 13 amino acids. The CDR3 sequence is CSVSGTTFYEQYF. In DNA form, the CDR3 reads TGCAGCGTATCCGGGACTACCTTCTACGAGCAGTACTTC.

The chain uses TRBV20-1 and TRBJ2-1, with TRBD2 matching over 14 bases. Germline V lookup: CDR1 DFQATT, CDR2 SNEGSKA (reference sequence). This CDR3 region has 17 residues. Trimming at V came to 5 bases and at J to 4 bases, leaving 10 bases not matched to a gene. This CDR3 is CSAEATSGRGGYNEQFF. CDR3 in DNA: TGCAGTGCTGAAGCGACTAGCGGGAGGGGAGGTTACAATGAGCAGTTCTTC.

This clonotype was recorded at least ten times. The gene calls are TRBV19 and TRBJ1-2; 12 bases are a match to TRBD1. CDR1 and CDR2 from the germline V gene are LNHDA and SQIVND (reference sequence). This CDR3 is built from 16 residues. Trimming took 4 bases from V and 4 from J; bases not matched to a gene: 7. The CDR3 reads CASSTSGQGAGYGYTF. CDR3 sequence (DNA): TGTGCCAGTAGTACCTCGGGACAGGGGGCTGGCTATGGCTACACCTTC.

This clonotype was seen repeatedly, ten times or more. V gene TRBV7-8 combines with J gene TRBJ1-5; tentative D call: TRBD1 (5 bases). Germline V gives CDR1 SGHVS, CDR2 FQNEAQ. Trimming left V 1 base short and J 6 bases short, with 16 bases between. The CDR3 runs to 16 residues. DNA of the CDR3: TGTGCCAGCAGCTTAGTAGAGACCTGGGGGGGTCAGCCCCAGCATTTT. This translates into CASSLVETWGGQPQHF.

Many counts were recorded for this clonotype. This chain connects TRBV29-1 to TRBJ2-7, with 7 bases that match TRBD2. Germline values: CDR1 SQVTM, CDR2 ANQGSEA. This CDR3 comprises 15 residues. The J segment lost 4 bases and the V segment lost 4 bases, leaving 13 bases of the junction unmatched. The CDR3, as DNA: TGCAGCGTTGTCGTGTGGGAGCGGGACCATTACGAGCAGTACTTC. Protein product: CSVVVWERDHYEQYF.

The chain combines TRBV6-9 with TRBJ1-5; D unclear. This CDR3 has 15 amino acids. V was clipped by 0 bases and J by 3 bases, with 9 bases between them. Looked up from germline, CDR1 is MNHGY and CDR2 is SVAAGI. The CDR3 DNA follows: TGTGCCAGCAGTTATTCTGAAGGGTTCAATCAGCCCCAGCATTTT. Its translation is CASSYSEGFNQPQHF.

This chain uses TRBV4-3 with TRBJ2-1; the match to TRBD2 covers 8 bases. The junction had 4 bases not matched to a gene; V was cut back by 1 base and J by 8 bases. Germline values: CDR1 LGHNA, CDR2 YSLEER. The CDR3 sequence is 14 residues long. The CDR3 sequence is CASSQGGLGDEQFF. CDR3 bases: TGCGCCAGCAGCCAAGGGGGACTAGGCGATGAGCAGTTCTTC.

This clonotype came up many times. The chain has TRBV7-9 and TRBJ2-1; TRBD1 matches 7 bases. After removal of 5 bases from V and 4 bases from J, the junction contained 11 bases not matched to a gene. The CDR3 runs 16 residues. Germline CDR1 is SEHNR and CDR2 is FQNEAQ (reference sequence). The DNA for the CDR3 is TGTGCCAGCAGCCCGACGTTAGGACAGGAGTACAATGAGCAGTTCTTC. It yields the protein CASSPTLGQEYNEQFF.

This clonotype has just a few counts. It may be a read error: a sequence one base away is much more abundant. This sequence joins TRBV11-3 and TRBJ1-1; no clear D. CDR1 and CDR2 from the germline V gene are SGHNT and YENEEA. This CDR3 is 14 amino acids long. The CDR3 loop is CASSLVLGNTGAFF. The CDR3 DNA is TGTGCCAGCAGCTTAGTTTTGGGGAACACTGGAGCTTTCTTT.

About this clonotype itself: A much larger clonotype is one base distant, so this may be a read error. This rearrangement joins TRBV30 to TRBJ1-5; D unclear. The germline gives CDR1 GTSNPN, CDR2 SVGIG (reference sequence). The CDR3 has 13 residues. The CDR3 DNA sequence: TGTGCCTGGAGTACGGGAGTGGATCAGCCCCGGCATTTT. Encoded protein: CAWSTGVDQPRHF.

The chain couples TRBV20-1 to TRBJ2-5; D not certain. The CDR3 totals 12 residues. CDR1 DFQATT and CDR2 SNEGSKA come from the germline V gene (reference sequence). The V and J ends lost 7 bases and 1 base respectively, with 10 bases between them. CDR3 DNA sequence: TGCAGTGTATGGCTTCGCCAAGAGACCCAGTACTTC. Protein product: CSVWLRQETQYF.

This clonotype was counted a few times. The CDR3 loop reads CASTPLKTGRYRSPLHF. CDR3 in DNA: TGTGCCAGCACCCCCCTTAAGACAGGGAGGTATAGATCACCCCTCCACTTT. The chain employs TRBV27 and TRBJ1-6; 7 nucleotides line up with TRBD1. The CDR3 spans 17 residues. J lost 10 bases, V lost 7 bases, and 19 bases had no gene match. CDR1 MNHEY and CDR2 SMNVEV come from the germline V gene (reference sequence).

The chain carries TRBV19 and TRBJ2-7; 8 bases align to TRBD2. CDR1 is LNHDA and CDR2 is SQIVND in the germline V gene (reference sequence). The CDR3 is 16 amino acids. The J segment lost 3 bases and the V segment lost 2 bases, leaving 9 bases of the junction unmatched. As DNA, the CDR3 is TGTGCCAGTAGTATAAGTGAGGGGAGCGGGAGCTACGAGCAGTACTTC. Protein sequence: CASSISEGSGSYEQYF.

This clonotype was seen a few times. J is TRBJ2-2 and V is TRBV6-1; 8 bases are a match to TRBD1. The CDR3 is 15 amino acids. Germline V CDR1 and CDR2: MNHNS, SASEGT. V was clipped by 10 bases and J by 2 bases; unmatched bases: 9. The CDR3 region has the DNA TGTGCCATAGCCGGACAGGGAGGAAACACCGGGGAGCTGTTTTTT. It codes for CAIAGQGGNTGELFF.

This clonotype showed up many times. The rearrangement links TRBV7-2 to TRBJ1-2; no clear D. The CDR3 is 17 residues long. Germline CDR1 and CDR2: SGHTA and FQGNSA. Trimming removed 1 base from V and 1 base from J, with 16 bases in between. CDR3 in amino acids: CASSLVPTPASNYGYTF. The CDR3 region has the DNA TGTGCCAGCAGCTTAGTCCCTACCCCGGCCAGTAACTATGGCTACACCTTC. The whole variable domain, filled in from reference TRBV7-2 and TRBJ1-2, reads GAGVSQSPSNKVTEKGKDVELRCDPISGHTALYWYRQSLGQGLEFLIYFQGNSAPDKSGLPSDRFSAERTGGSVSTLTIQRTQQEDSAVYLCASSLVPTPASNYGYTFGSGTRLTVV.